The clone carrying this T cell receptor (beta chain) has more than one count but fewer than ten. The antigen is unknown. Germline CDR1 reads MDHEN; CDR2 reads SYDVKM. CDR3 length equals 16 residues. V lost 5 bases to trimming and J lost 4 bases; unmatched junction nucleotides: 9. This specimen belongs to a study of cytomegalovirus exposure and HLA in healthy donors. It was with 60 Vbeta and 13 Jbeta primers that the PCR ran. Assay used: immunoSEQ multiplex PCR; TCRdb lists only in-frame clones, some missing. The sample holds about 160,000 clones; about four fifths are singletons and the top ten take 7.5% to 9%. Findings and limits, study-wide: Later analysis identified several of the most significant clusters that appeared linked to common viral pathogens. Exclusion applied to some V segments, including TRBV6-2 and TRBV6-3, as they were indistinguishable. Reports indicate that TCR beta sequences accurately predicted the HLA-A and HLA-B alleles of most subjects. Previously analyzed data showed that most TCR beta V segments were productive at a frequency of about 87% or about 30%.

The sequenced material came from PBMCs. The chain joins TRBV28 to TRBJ1-2; 11 positions match TRBD1. This receptor was taken from a male donor in good health and CMV-seropositive. CDR3 in DNA: TGTGCCAGCAGTGGGCCGGACAGGGGGCATGTCTATGGCTACACCTTC. Its protein product is CASSGPDRGHVYGYTF.